One and the same sample provided the 25 T cell receptor beta chains below, sequenced in a study of shared clonotypes between healthy human individuals (TCRdb year 2020). CD8 naive samples consisted of CD45RO-negative cells that were positively selected for CCR7, yielding a CD45RA+CCR7+ population without TemRA cells. Library creation used the immunoSEQ multiplex PCR assay. Held by TCRdb, this immuneACCESS table contains in-frame sequences only and omits some clones. Under half of the omission traces to an unresolved V gene where checked; the cause of the rest is unknown. In this sample the table shows about 590,000 clones, 95% to 96% of which occur a single time. The ten biggest clones cover 0.095% to 0.12% of the sample. The sample taken for sequencing was naive CD8+ T cells sorted from blood. The meaning of the sample's cell subset or site label: CD45RA+CCR7+. These receptors were obtained from a woman in her 30s in good health.

This sequence joins TRBV9 and TRBJ2-3, with D hard to call. Germline V CDR1 and CDR2: SGDLS, YYNGEE. This CDR3 comprises 15 residues. Trimming stripped 4 bases from V and 2 bases from J, with 14 bases between. The CDR3 reads CASSPDGELTDTQYF. The CDR3 DNA reads TGTGCCAGCAGCCCTGATGGGGAACTCACAGATACGCAGTATTTT. The full variable domain, in which reference TRBV9 and TRBJ2-3 provide the parts outside the CDR3, is DSGVTQTPKHLITATGQRVTLRCSPRSGDLSVYWYQQSLDQGLQFLIQYYNGEERAKGNILERFSAQQFPDLHSELNLSSLELGDSALYFCASSPDGELTDTQYFGPGTRLTVL.

The chain combines TRBV19 with TRBJ2-7; the match to TRBD1 covers 7 bases. Unmatched junction bases numbered 11, after V lost 6 bases and J lost 3 bases. The length of the CDR3 is 15 residues. CDR1 LNHDA and CDR2 SQIVND come from the germline V gene (reference sequence). DNA for the CDR3: TGTGCCAGTAGCAGGGGACAGACGACTTTCTACGAGCAGTACTTC. Translation: CASSRGQTTFYEQYF.

This clone was seen just once. The chain employs TRBV2 and TRBJ2-1; 10 nucleotides agree with TRBD2. The CDR3 covers 13 residues. Unmatched junction bases numbered 2, after V lost 4 bases and J lost 8 bases. CDR1 is SNHLY, CDR2 FYNNEI, per germline. CDR3 protein: CASSVTSGYEQFF. For the CDR3, the DNA is TGTGCCAGCAGTGTGACTAGCGGGTATGAGCAGTTCTTC.

The DNA for the CDR3 is TGCGCCAGCAGAGAAGACGGGAACACTGAAGCTTTCTTT. The encoded protein is CASREDGNTEAFF. The chain has TRBV10-1 and TRBJ1-1, with no clear D. Germline CDR1 is WNHNN and CDR2 is SYGVQD (reference sequence). The CDR3 length is 13 residues. V gave up 6 bases and J gave up 1 base, with 9 bases separating them.

The rearrangement uses TRBV30 and TRBJ1-6; 9 bases line up with TRBD1. The V and J ends lost 2 bases and 9 bases, in that order; junction bases with no gene match: 5. Per the germline V gene, CDR1 is GTSNPN and CDR2 is SVGIG (reference sequence). This CDR3 comprises 14 residues. In DNA form, the CDR3 reads TGTGCCTGGAGTACCGGGACAGGGCTTTCACCCCTCCACTTT. Its translation: CAWSTGTGLSPLHF.

The chain couples TRBV5-6 to TRBJ2-7, with 13 bases aligning to TRBD2. Germline V gene lookup returns CDR1 SGHDT and CDR2 YYEEEE. The CDR3 is made up of 16 amino acids. The V segment lost 4 bases and the J segment 5 bases; nucleotides outside the gene matches: 9. The CDR3 nucleotides read TGTGCCAGCAGCCTAACGACTAGCGGGAGGTCCAACGAGCAGTACTTC. Translation gives CASSLTTSGRSNEQYF.

The chain is built from TRBV10-3 and TRBJ2-7; D is possibly TRBD2 (6 bases). The V and J ends lost 3 bases and 5 bases respectively, with 20 bases between them. The CDR3 contains 16 residues. CDR1 and CDR2 (germline): ENHRY, SYGVKD. The chain's CDR3 is CAISDIPGGELHEQYF. The CDR3 DNA reads TGTGCCATCAGTGACATTCCCGGAGGGGAGCTCCACGAGCAGTACTTC.

The rearrangement uses TRBV27 and TRBJ2-5; D might be TRBD2 (5 bases). V lost 4 bases, J lost 5 bases, and 14 bases lay in between. CDR1 and CDR2 (germline): MNHEY, SMNVEV (reference sequence). The CDR3 loop spans 14 amino acids. CDR3 residues: CASSSIDYGETQYF. DNA of the CDR3: TGTGCCAGCAGTTCCATCGACTACGGGGAGACCCAGTACTTC.

The V call is TRBV29-1, the J call TRBJ1-2, with TRBD1 matching 7 bases. In germline, CDR1 is SQVTM, CDR2 ANQGSEA. The ends lost 3 bases at V and 2 bases at J; junction bases unmatched: 6. The CDR3 is 14 amino acids. CDR3 sequence (DNA): TGCAGCGTTGAGGTAGAGACAGGGAACTATGGCTACACCTTC. Translating it yields CSVEVETGNYGYTF.

The chain employs TRBV7-6 and TRBJ1-5, with a tentative D call TRBD1 (5 bases). This CDR3 is 13 amino acids long. CDR1 and CDR2 (germline): SGHVS, FNYEAQ. The V and J ends lost 5 bases and 3 bases respectively, with 8 bases between them. The CDR3 DNA reads TGTGCCAGCAGCAGGGGTCACAATCAGCCCCAGCATTTT. Amino acid sequence: CASSRGHNQPQHF.

The V call is TRBV6-1, the J call TRBJ1-1; D is unresolved. The CDR3 covers 13 residues. Trimming pared 4 bases from V and 6 bases from J, leaving 12 bases between. Germline lookup yields CDR1 MNHNS and CDR2 SASEGT. CDR3 sequence: CASSVQPLAEAFF. CDR3 nucleotides: TGTGCCAGCAGTGTACAGCCTCTCGCTGAAGCTTTCTTT.

In its sample, this clone was seen once. The gene calls are TRBV9 and TRBJ2-5; 9 nucleotides line up with TRBD1. CDR1 SGDLS and CDR2 YYNGEE come from the germline V gene. The V and J ends lost 4 bases and 5 bases, in that order; junction bases with no gene match: 15. The CDR3 is 17 amino acids. The chain's CDR3 is CASSPGVGGQGTETQYF. For the CDR3, the DNA is TGTGCCAGCAGCCCGGGGGTAGGGGGACAGGGAACCGAGACCCAGTACTTC.

As to this clone: Distinct nucleotide sequences in the sample also encode this CDR3. V gene TRBV30 combines with J gene TRBJ1-2, with unresolved D. The germline V and J ends were trimmed by 5 bases and 8 bases, with 15 bases remaining between them. Germline CDR1 reads GTSNPN; CDR2 reads SVGIG (reference sequence). This CDR3 has 12 amino acids. CDR3 in DNA: TGTGCCTGGTTCCCCCCTTGGTCGGGCTACACCTTC. Its protein is CAWFPPWSGYTF.

The chain recombines TRBV9 with TRBJ1-1; tentative D call: TRBD1 (6 bases). Looked up from germline, CDR1 is SGDLS and CDR2 is YYNGEE. The CDR3 length is 16 residues. Trimming left V 0 bases short and J 4 bases short, with 16 bases between. CDR3 sequence (DNA): TGTGCCAGCAGCGTAGCTAGTGGAGGGGGGTCCACTGAAGCTTTCTTT. This sequence encodes CASSVASGGGSTEAFF. The variable domain in full, with the rest retrieved from reference TRBV9 and TRBJ1-1, is DSGVTQTPKHLITATGQRVTLRCSPRSGDLSVYWYQQSLDQGLQFLIQYYNGEERAKGNILERFSAQQFPDLHSELNLSSLELGDSALYFCASSVASGGGSTEAFFGQGTRLTVV.

The chain is built from TRBV27 and TRBJ2-1, with 14 bases fitting TRBD2. V shed 6 bases and J 9 bases; nucleotides not matched to a gene: 7. There are 15 residues in the CDR3. Germline-derived CDR1 and CDR2 are MNHEY and SMNVEV (reference sequence). The CDR3 sequence: CASRFGTSGSGEQFF. The CDR3 bases are TGTGCCAGCAGATTCGGGACTAGCGGGAGTGGTGAGCAGTTCTTC.

This sequence joins TRBV13 and TRBJ2-1; 10 bases line up with TRBD2. The CDR3 is 15 residues long. Trimming removed 5 bases from V and 7 bases from J; junction bases left unmatched: 8. In germline, CDR1 is PRHDT, CDR2 FYEKMQ (reference sequence). The CDR3 sequence is CASSPDLAGDNEQFF. In DNA, the CDR3 is TGTGCCAGCAGCCCAGATCTAGCGGGAGATAATGAGCAGTTCTTC.

The rearrangement joins TRBV15 to TRBJ1-5; no clear D gene. This CDR3 contains 14 residues. Germline V gene data show CDR1 as LNHNV and CDR2 as YYDKDF (reference sequence). Trimming shortened V by 1 base and J by 6 bases, and 10 bases separated the two germline ends. The CDR3 region is CATSRGRASQPQHF. In DNA, the CDR3 is TGTGCCACCAGCAGAGGGAGGGCGAGTCAGCCCCAGCATTTT.

V gene TRBV11-2 combines with J gene TRBJ2-3; D tentatively fits TRBD1 or TRBD2 (5 bases each). With 3 bases removed from V and 2 bases from J, the gap between germline ends came to 15 bases. The CDR3 has 16 amino acids. Germline V gives CDR1 SGHAT, CDR2 FQNNGV. The CDR3 nucleotides read TGTGCCAGCAGCTTCGTATCGGGACCAAACACAGATACGCAGTATTTT. Translated, it gives CASSFVSGPNTDTQYF.

The chain couples TRBV10-1 to TRBJ2-7; 9 bases line up with TRBD1. The CDR3 loop spans 15 amino acids. The V and J ends lost 4 bases and 6 bases, in that order; junction bases with no gene match: 10. CDR1 and CDR2 (germline): WNHNN, SYGVQD (reference sequence). CDR3 amino acids: CASSVPGTGTIEQYF. The CDR3 nucleotides are TGCGCCAGCAGTGTCCCCGGGACAGGGACAATCGAGCAGTACTTC.

This sequence joins TRBV19 and TRBJ2-7, with TRBD1 as a possible D gene (6 bases). The CDR3 runs to 15 residues. The V and J ends lost 3 bases and 3 bases respectively, with 15 bases between them. The germline gives CDR1 LNHDA, CDR2 SQIVND (reference sequence). In nucleotides, the CDR3 is TGTGCCAGTAGTATCCGGGACAACTCATTCTACGAGCAGTACTTC. It specifies CASSIRDNSFYEQYF.

The V and J genes are TRBV4-1 and TRBJ2-7; 9 bases are a match to TRBD1. This CDR3 is built from 16 residues. V trimming: 4 bases; J trimming: 3 bases; junction bases outside the gene matches: 10. Germline V gene lookup returns CDR1 MGHRA and CDR2 YSYEKL. Here the CDR3 reads CASSLETGQGYYEQYF. In DNA form, the CDR3 reads TGCGCCAGCAGCCTTGAGACGGGACAGGGATACTACGAGCAGTACTTC.

The CDR3 sequence is CASSSGQGQETQYF. The CDR3 DNA reads TGTGCCAGCAGCTCAGGACAGGGCCAAGAGACCCAGTACTTC. This chain connects TRBV7-6 to TRBJ2-5; TRBD1 matches 8 bases. The trim removed 4 bases at V and 1 base at J, leaving 2 bases unmatched. Per the germline V gene, CDR1 is SGHVS and CDR2 is FNYEAQ. The CDR3 has 14 residues.

This chain uses TRBV5-1 with TRBJ2-2; D may be TRBD2 (5 bases). V lost 7 bases, J lost 5 bases, and 18 bases lay in between. The germline V gene encodes CDR1 SGHRS and CDR2 YFSETQ. The length of the CDR3 is 15 residues. The CDR3 sequence: CASSLGSVKTGELFF. The CDR3 nucleotides are TGCGCCAGCTCGTTGGGTAGCGTTAAAACCGGGGAGCTGTTTTTT. The variable domain in full, with the rest retrieved from reference TRBV5-1 and TRBJ2-2, is KAGVTQTPRYLIKTRGQQVTLSCSPISGHRSVSWYQQTPGQGLQFLFEYFSETQRNKGNFPGRFSGRQFSNSRSEMNVSTLELGDSALYLCASSLGSVKTGELFFGEGSRLTVL.

This chain's CDR3 is CASSLGPGGNLMNTEAFF. The CDR3 region has the DNA TGCGCCAGCAGCTTGGGGCCGGGGGGCAATTTGATGAACACTGAAGCTTTCTTT. The chain is built from TRBV5-1 and TRBJ1-1, with D possibly being TRBD1 (6 bases). The germline V gene has CDR1 SGHRS and CDR2 YFSETQ. CDR3 length: 18 residues. Trimming removed 0 bases from V and 0 bases from J, with 18 bases in between.

The chain recombines TRBV27 with TRBJ1-5, with D possibly being TRBD1 (6 bases). Between the trimmed V and J ends, which lost 3 bases and 3 bases, there was a span of 12 bases. This CDR3 has 15 amino acids. The germline gives CDR1 MNHEY, CDR2 SMNVEV (reference sequence). The CDR3 sequence: CASSLARGHNQPQHF. The DNA of the CDR3 is TGTGCCAGCAGTTTGGCCCGGGGGCACAATCAGCCCCAGCATTTT.